This T cell receptor beta chain was sequenced in a study of Tregs in tolerant kidney transplant recipients. CDR1 and CDR2 (germline): MNHEY, SMNVEV (reference sequence). Losses at the gene ends were 4 bases for V and 0 bases for J; bases not matched to a gene: 10. The CDR3 extends over 19 amino acids. On this clone itself: Its matching antigen is unknown.

Study findings and constraints: Expanding Tregs on activated donor B cells appeared to best identify donor-specific TCRbeta clones. Tolerant patients' donor-specific Tregs expanded beyond overall Tregs, suggesting antigen-driven growth.

Method: immunoSEQ multiplex PCR; TCRdb's copy keeps in-frame clones and lacks some. The sample has fewer than 100,000 clones, about 91% seen once. J is TRBJ2-1 and V is TRBV27; 12 bases match TRBD2. This sample comprised Tregs from blood, obtained before the transplant. This sequence was found in a human donor who received a combined kidney and bone marrow transplant. CDR3 DNA sequence: TGTGCCAGCAGTTCCCGACTAGCGGGAGATCCCAGCTCCTACAATGAGCAGTTCTTC. Residues: CASSSRLAGDPSSYNEQFF.